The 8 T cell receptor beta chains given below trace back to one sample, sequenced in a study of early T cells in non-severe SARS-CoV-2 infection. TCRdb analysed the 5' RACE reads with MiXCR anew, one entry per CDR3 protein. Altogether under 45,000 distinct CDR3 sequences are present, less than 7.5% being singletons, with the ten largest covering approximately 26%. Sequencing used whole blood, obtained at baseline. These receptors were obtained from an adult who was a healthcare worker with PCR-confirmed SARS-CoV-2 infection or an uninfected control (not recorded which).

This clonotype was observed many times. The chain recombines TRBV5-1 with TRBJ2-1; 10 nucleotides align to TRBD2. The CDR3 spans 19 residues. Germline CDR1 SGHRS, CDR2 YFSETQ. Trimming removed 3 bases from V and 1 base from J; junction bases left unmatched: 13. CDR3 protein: CASSSGGLAGVSSYNEQFF. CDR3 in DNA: TGCGCCAGCAGCTCTGGAGGTCTAGCGGGAGTAAGTTCCTACAATGAGCAGTTCTTC.

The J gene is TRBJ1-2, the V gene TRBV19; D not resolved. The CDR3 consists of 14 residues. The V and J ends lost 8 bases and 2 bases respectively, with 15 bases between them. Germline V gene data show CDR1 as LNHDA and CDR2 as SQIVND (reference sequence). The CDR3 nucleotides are TGTGCCAGTTCCCCGGCCGCCGCGAACTATGGCTACACCTTC. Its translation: CASSPAAANYGYTF.

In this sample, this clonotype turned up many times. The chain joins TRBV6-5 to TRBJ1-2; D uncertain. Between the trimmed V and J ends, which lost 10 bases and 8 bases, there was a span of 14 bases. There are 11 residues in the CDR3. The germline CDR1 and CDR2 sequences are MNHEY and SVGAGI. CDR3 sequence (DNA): TGTGCCACCCATGCGGTTTACGGCTACACCTTC. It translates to CATHAVYGYTF.

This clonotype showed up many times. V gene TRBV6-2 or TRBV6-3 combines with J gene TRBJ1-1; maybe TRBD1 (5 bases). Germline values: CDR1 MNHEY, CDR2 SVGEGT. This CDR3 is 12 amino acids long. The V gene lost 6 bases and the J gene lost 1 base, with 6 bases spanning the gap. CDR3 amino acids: CASRQGNTEAFF. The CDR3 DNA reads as TGTGCCAGCAGGCAGGGGAACACTGAAGCTTTCTTT.

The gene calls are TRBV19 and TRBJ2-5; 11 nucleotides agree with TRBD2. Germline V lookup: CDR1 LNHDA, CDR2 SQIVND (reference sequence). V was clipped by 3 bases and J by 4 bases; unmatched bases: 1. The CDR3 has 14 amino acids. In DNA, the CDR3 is TGTGCCAGTAGTATGACTAGCGGGACAGAGACCCAGTACTTC. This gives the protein CASSMTSGTETQYF. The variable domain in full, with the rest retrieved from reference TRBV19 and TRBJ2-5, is DGGITQSPKYLFRKEGQNVTLSCEQNLNHDAMYWYRQDPGQGLRLIYYSQIVNDFQKGDIAEGYSVSREKKESFPLTVTSAQKNPTAFYLCASSMTSGTETQYFGPGTRLLVL.

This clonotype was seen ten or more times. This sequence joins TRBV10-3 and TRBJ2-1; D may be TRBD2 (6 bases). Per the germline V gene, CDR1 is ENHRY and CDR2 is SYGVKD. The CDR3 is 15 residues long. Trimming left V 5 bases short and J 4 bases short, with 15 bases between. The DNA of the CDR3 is TGTGCCATCAGTACTGCTAGTCGGGGGTACAATGAGCAGTTCTTC. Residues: CAISTASRGYNEQFF.

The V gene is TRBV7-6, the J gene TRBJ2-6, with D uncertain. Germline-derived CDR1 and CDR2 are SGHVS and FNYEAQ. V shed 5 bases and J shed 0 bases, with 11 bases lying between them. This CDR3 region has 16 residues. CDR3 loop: CASSRRGGSGANVLTF. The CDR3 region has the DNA TGTGCCAGCAGCCGGCGCGGCGGCTCTGGGGCCAACGTCCTGACTTTC.

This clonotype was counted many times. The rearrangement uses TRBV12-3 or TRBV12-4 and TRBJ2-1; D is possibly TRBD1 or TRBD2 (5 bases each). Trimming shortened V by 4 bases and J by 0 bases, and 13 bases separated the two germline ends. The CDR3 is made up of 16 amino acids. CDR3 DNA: TGTGCCAGCAGTTCACTTGGGACGGACTCCTACAATGAGCAGTTCTTC. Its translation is CASSSLGTDSYNEQFF.